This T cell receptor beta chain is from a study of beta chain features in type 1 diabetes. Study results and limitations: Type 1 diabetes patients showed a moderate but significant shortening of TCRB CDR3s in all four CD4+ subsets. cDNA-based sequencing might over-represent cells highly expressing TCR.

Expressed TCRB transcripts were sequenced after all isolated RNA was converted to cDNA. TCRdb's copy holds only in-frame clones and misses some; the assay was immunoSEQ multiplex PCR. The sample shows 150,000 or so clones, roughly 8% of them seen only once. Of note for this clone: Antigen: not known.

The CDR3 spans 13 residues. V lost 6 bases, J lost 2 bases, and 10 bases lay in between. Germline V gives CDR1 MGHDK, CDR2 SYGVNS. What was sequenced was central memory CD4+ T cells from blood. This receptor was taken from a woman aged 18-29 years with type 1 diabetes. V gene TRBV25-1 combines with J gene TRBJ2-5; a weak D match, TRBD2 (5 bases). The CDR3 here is CASSQRFQETQYF. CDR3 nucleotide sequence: TGTGCCAGCAGCCAGCGGTTTCAAGAGACCCAGTACTTC.